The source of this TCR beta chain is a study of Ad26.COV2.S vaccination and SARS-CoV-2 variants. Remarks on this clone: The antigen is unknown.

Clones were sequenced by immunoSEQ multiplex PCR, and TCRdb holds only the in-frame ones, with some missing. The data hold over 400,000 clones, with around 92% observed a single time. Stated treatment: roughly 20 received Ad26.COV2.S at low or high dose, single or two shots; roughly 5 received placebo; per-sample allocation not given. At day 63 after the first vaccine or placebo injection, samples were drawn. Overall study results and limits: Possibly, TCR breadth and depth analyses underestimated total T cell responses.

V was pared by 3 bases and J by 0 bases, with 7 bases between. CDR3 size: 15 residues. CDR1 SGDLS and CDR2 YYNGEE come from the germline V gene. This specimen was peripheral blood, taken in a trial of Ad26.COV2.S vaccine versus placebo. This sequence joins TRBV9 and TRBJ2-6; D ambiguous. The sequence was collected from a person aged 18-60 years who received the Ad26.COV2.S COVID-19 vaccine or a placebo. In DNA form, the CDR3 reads TGTGCCAGCAGCGGAAGCCCCTCTGGGGCCAACGTCCTGACTTTC. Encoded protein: CASSGSPSGANVLTF.